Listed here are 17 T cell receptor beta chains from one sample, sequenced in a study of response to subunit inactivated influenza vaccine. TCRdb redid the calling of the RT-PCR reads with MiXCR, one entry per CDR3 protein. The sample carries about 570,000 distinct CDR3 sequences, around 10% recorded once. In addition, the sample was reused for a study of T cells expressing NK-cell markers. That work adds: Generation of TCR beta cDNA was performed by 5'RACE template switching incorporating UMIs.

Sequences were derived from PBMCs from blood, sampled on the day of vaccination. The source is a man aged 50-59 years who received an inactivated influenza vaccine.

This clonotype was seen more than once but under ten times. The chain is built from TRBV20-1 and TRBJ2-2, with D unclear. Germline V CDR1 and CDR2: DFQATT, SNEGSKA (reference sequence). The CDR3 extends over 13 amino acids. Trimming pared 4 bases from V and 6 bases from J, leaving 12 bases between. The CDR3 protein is CSATPGLAGELFF. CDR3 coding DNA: TGCAGTGCTACCCCCGGGTTAGCCGGGGAGCTGTTTTTT.

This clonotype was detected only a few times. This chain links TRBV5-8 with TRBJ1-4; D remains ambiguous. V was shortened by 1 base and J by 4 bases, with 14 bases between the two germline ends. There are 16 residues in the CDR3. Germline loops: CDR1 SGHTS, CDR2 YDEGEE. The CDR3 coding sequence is TGTGCCAGCAGCTTGAGCCCGACGATACGTAATGAAAAACTGTTTTTT. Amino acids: CASSLSPTIRNEKLFF.

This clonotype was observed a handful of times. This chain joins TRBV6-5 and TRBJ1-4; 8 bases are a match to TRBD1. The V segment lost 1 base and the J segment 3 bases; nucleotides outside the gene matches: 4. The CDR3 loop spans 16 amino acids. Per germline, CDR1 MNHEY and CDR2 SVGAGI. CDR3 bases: TGTGCCAGCAGTTACTTACAGGGGGGACCTAATGAAAAACTGTTTTTT. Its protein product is CASSYLQGGPNEKLFF.

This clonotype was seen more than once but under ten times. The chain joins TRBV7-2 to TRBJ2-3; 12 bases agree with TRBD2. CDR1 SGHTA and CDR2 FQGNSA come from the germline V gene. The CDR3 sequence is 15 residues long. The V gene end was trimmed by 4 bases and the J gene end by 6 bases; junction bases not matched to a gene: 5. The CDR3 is CASSSTSGGLDTQYF. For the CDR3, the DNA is TGTGCCAGCAGCTCGACTAGCGGGGGTTTGGATACGCAGTATTTT.

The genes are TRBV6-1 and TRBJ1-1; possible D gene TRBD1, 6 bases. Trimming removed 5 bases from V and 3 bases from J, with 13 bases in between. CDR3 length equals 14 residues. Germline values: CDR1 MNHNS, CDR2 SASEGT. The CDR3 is CASSPQTGDTEAFF. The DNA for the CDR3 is TGTGCCAGCAGTCCCCAGACAGGAGACACTGAAGCTTTCTTT.

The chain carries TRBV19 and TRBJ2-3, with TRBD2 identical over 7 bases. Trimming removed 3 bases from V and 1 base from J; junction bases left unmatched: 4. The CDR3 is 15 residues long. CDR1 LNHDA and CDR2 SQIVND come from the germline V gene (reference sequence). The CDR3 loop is CASSIYRGGTDTQYF. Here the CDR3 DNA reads TGTGCCAGTAGTATCTATCGGGGGGGCACAGATACGCAGTATTTT.

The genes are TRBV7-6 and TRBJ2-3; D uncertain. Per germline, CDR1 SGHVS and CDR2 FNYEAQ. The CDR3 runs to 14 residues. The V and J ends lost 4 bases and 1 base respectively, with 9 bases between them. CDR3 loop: CASSSQTRTDTQYF. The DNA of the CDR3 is TGTGCCAGCAGCTCGCAGACCCGCACAGATACGCAGTATTTT.

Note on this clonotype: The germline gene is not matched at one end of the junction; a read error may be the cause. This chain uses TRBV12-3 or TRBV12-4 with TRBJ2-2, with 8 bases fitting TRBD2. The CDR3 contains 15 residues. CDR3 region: CASNLGGGDTGEPFF. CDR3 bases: TGTGCCAGCAACCTCGGGGGGGGCGACACCGGGGAGCCGTTTTTT.

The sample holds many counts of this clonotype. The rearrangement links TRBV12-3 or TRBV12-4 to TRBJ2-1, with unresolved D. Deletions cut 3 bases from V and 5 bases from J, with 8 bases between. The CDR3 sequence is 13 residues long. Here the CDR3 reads CASSLSVHNEQFF. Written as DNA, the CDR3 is TGTGCCAGCAGTTTGTCCGTACACAATGAGCAGTTCTTC.

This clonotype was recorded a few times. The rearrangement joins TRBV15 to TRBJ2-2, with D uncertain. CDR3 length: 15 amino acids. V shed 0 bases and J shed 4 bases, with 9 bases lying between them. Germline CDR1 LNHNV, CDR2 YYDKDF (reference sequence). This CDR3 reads CATSRDSSSTGELFF. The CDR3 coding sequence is TGTGCCACCAGCAGAGATTCCAGCAGCACCGGGGAGCTGTTTTTT.

In nucleotides, the CDR3 is TGCAGTGCTAGAGAAGCTAGCGGGGGTGGGGATACGCAGTATTTT. It is translated as CSAREASGGGDTQYF. This sequence joins TRBV20-1 and TRBJ2-3, with TRBD2 identical over 10 bases. This CDR3 contains 15 residues. The germline V gene encodes CDR1 DFQATT and CDR2 SNEGSKA (reference sequence). J was trimmed by 6 bases and V by 0 bases; bases with no gene match: 6.

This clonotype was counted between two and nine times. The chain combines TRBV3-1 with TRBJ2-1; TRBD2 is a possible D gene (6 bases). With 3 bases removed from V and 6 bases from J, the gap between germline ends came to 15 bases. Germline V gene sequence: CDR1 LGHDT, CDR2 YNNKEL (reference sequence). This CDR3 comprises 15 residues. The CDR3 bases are TGTGCCAGCAGCCACAGTCGGGGGTCGGGCAATGAGCAGTTCTTC. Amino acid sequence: CASSHSRGSGNEQFF.

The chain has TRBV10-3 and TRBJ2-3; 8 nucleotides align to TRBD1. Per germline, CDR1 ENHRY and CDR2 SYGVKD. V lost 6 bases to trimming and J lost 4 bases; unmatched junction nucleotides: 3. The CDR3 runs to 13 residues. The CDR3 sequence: CAIRGQVADTQYF. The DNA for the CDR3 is TGTGCCATCAGGGGACAGGTCGCAGATACGCAGTATTTT.

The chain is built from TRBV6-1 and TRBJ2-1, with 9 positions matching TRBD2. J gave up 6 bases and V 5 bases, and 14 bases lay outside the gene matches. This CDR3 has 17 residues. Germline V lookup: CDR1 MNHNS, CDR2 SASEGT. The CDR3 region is CASSPRYVAGGPNEQFF. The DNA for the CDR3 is TGTGCCAGCAGTCCCCGATATGTGGCGGGAGGGCCCAATGAGCAGTTCTTC.

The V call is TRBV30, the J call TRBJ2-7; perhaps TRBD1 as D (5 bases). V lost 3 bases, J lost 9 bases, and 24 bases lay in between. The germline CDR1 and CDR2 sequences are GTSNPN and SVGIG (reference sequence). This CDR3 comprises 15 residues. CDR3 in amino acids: CAWSPSSRGYVGQYF. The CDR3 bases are TGTGCCTGGAGCCCCTCAAGTAGGGGCTACGTAGGGCAGTACTTC.

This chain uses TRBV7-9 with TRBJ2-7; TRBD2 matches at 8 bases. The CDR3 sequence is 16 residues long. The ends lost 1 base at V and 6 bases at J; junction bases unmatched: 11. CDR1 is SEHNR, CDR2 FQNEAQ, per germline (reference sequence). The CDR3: CASSLGLGTRSREQYF. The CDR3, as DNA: TGTGCCAGCAGCTTAGGATTGGGGACTAGATCACGCGAGCAGTACTTC.

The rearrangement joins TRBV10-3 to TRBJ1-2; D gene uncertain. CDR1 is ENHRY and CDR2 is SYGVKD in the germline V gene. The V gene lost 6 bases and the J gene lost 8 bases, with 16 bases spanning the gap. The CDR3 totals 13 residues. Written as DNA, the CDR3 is TGTGCCATCAGGAACGACCCCTCGGCGGGCTACACCTTC. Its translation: CAIRNDPSAGYTF.